A selection of T cell receptor beta chains follows, all from one sample in a study of T cells after yellow fever vaccination. TCRdb used MiXCR to reprocess the 5' RACE reads, holding one entry per CDR3 protein. The table has about 120,000 distinct CDR3 sequences, approximately 16% seen once; the top ten hold 40% to 45%. The sample consisted of CD8+ T cells sorted from PBMCs, taken 5 days after the yellow fever booster vaccination. These TCRs come from a man younger than 35 who received the YFV17D yellow fever vaccine. Each CDR3 is given with its conserved first and last residue. D genes are given only for firm matches. Expanded clones are given a class, and other clones once, few, many or no size at all.

j_gene	v_gene	abundance	d_gene	CDR3nt	CDR3aa
TRBJ1-1	TRBV10-3	few	TRBD1	TGTGCCATCAGTGGACCGGGACAGATGACGAACACTGAAGCTTTCTTT	CAISGPGQMTNTEAFF
TRBJ2-3	TRBV7-3	-	-	TGTGCCAGCAGCTTAACGGGGGGCCAAAATACGCAGTATTTT	CASSLTGGQNTQYF
TRBJ2-5	TRBV5-1	-	TRBD2	TGCGCCAGCAGCCCAAGACTAGCGGGGGGGCAGGAGACCCAGTACTTC	CASSPRLAGGQETQYF
TRBJ2-3	TRBV29-1	-	TRBD2	TGCAGCGTTGAAGCAGGGCTAGCGGGGGGAGATACGCAGTATTTT	CSVEAGLAGGDTQYF
TRBJ2-7	TRBV5-6	-	-	TGTGCCAGCAGTCGATCAGGGAGATACACCTACGAGCAGTACTTC	CASSRSGRYTYEQYF
TRBJ2-7	TRBV5-1	few	-	TGCGCCAGCAGCCCGCGAAGCACCGGGGCGAAGGGCGAGCAGTACTTC	CASSPRSTGAKGEQYF
TRBJ1-2	TRBV4-1	-	TRBD1	TGCGCCAGCAGCCAAGATGACGGGACAGGCTTTTATGGCTACACCTTC	CASSQDDGTGFYGYTF
TRBJ1-2	TRBV13	few	-	TGTGCCAGCAGCGGCCCGGGACGGTCCTATGGCTACACCTTC	CASSGPGRSYGYTF
TRBJ1-5	TRBV6-4	few	-	TGTGCCAGCAGTGACTCGATCGGGGGTCCCCAGCATTTT	CASSDSIGGPQHF
TRBJ2-3	TRBV7-2	-	-	TGTGCCAGCAGTTTTTCGAATGGGGCAGATACGCAGTATTTT	CASSFSNGADTQYF
TRBJ2-2	TRBV4-3	-	-	TGCGCCAGCAGCCAAGAGCAAGGGACTACCGGGGAGCTGTTTTTT	CASSQEQGTTGELFF
TRBJ1-1	TRBV4-1	-	-	TGCGCCAGCAGCCAAACACGAGGGGGAGAAAAAGCTTTCTTT	CASSQTRGGEKAFF
TRBJ2-1	TRBV10-3	few	-	TGTGCCATCAGCCGAGGGGACATAGACTACAATGAGCAGTTCTTC	CAISRGDIDYNEQFF
TRBJ2-7	TRBV28	-	-	TGTGCCAGCAGTTTTTCCAGCCCCTACGAGCAGTACTTC	CASSFSSPYEQYF
TRBJ2-1	TRBV24-1	-	TRBD2	TGTGCCACCAGTGATTTGGCTAGCGGCAATGAGCAGTTCTTC	CATSDLASGNEQFF
TRBJ2-1	TRBV11-2	-	TRBD2	TGTGCCAGCAGCTCCCGGACTAGCGGGGGACTCATCAATGAGCAGTTCTTC	CASSSRTSGGLINEQFF
TRBJ2-4	TRBV4-1	-	-	TGCGCCAGCAGTTTCGAGGATGGTCCCGACATTCAGTACTTC	CASSFEDGPDIQYF
TRBJ1-1	TRBV4-1	few	-	TGCGCCAGCAGCCAAGTGTACGGGGGTAACACTGAAGCTTTCTTT	CASSQVYGGNTEAFF
TRBJ2-2	TRBV4-1	-	-	TGCGCCAGCAGCCAAGTGATAGGGGTGAACACCGGGGAGCTGTTTTTT	CASSQVIGVNTGELFF
TRBJ1-3	TRBV6-2/TRBV6-3	-	-	TGTGCCAGTTTGCCTGATCCTGGAAACACCATATATTTT	CASLPDPGNTIYF
TRBJ2-1	TRBV12-3/TRBV12-4	few	TRBD1	TGTGCCAGCAGACCAGCCTCGGACAGGGGACAATACAATGAGCAGTTCTTC	CASRPASDRGQYNEQFF
TRBJ1-2	TRBV20-1	-	-	TGCAGTGCTGGTACAGTCGATGGCTACACCTTC	CSAGTVDGYTF
TRBJ2-1	TRBV14	few	-	TGTGCCAGCAGCCAAGACCCACGCAATGAGCAGTTCTTC	CASSQDPRNEQFF
TRBJ2-4	TRBV9	few	-	TGTGCCAGCAGCGTAGACGAGGCGAGTGTAGCCAAAAACATTCAGTACTTC	CASSVDEASVAKNIQYF
TRBJ1-1	TRBV5-6	few	-	TGTGCCAGCAGCTTGGTTGGTGGGGAAATTGAAGCTTTCTTT	CASSLVGGEIEAFF
TRBJ2-5	TRBV6-2/TRBV6-3	-	-	TGTGCCAGCAGGGGCGCCCGGGAAGCAGAGACCCAGTACTTC	CASRGAREAETQYF
TRBJ2-5	TRBV7-2	-	TRBD2	TGTGCCAGCGCCCGGCTAGCGGGGGGCGAGACCCAGTACTTC	CASARLAGGETQYF
TRBJ2-1	TRBV7-9	few	TRBD1	TGTGCCAGCAGCTACCAATTTCGGGACAGCGGTGGCAATGAGCAGTTCTTC	CASSYQFRDSGGNEQFF
TRBJ2-7	TRBV29-1	few	-	TGCAGCGCTCTTGAGGGGGGGTACGAGCAGTACTTC	CSALEGGYEQYF
TRBJ2-5	TRBV20-1	-	TRBD1	TGCAGTGCTACAAATCCTGACAGGGCCTTGGAGACCCAGTACTTC	CSATNPDRALETQYF
TRBJ2-3	TRBV7-3	few	TRBD2	TGTGCCAGCAGCAAAACGGGACTAGCGGGGGGACGGGATACGCAGTATTTT	CASSKTGLAGGRDTQYF
TRBJ2-3	TRBV9	few	-	TGTGCCAGCAGCCAGTTTGGGGGTTCAGATACGCAGTATTTT	CASSQFGGSDTQYF
TRBJ2-6	TRBV5-1	few	-	TGCGCCAGCAGCTTGGGTAGGGGTGTAGCTGGGGCCAACGTCCTGACTTTC	CASSLGRGVAGANVLTF
TRBJ1-1	TRBV30	-	-	TGTGCCTGGAGTGTCGTTGGGGGAAGCACTGAAGCTTTCTTT	CAWSVVGGSTEAFF
TRBJ2-1	TRBV5-1	-	TRBD2	TGCGCCAGCAGCCTGGGACTAGCGGGGGCCTACAATGAGCAGTTCTTC	CASSLGLAGAYNEQFF
TRBJ2-7	TRBV12-3/TRBV12-4	-	-	TGTGCCAGCAGGCAGACCACAGGGAACGAGCAGTACTTC	CASRQTTGNEQYF
TRBJ2-7	TRBV4-1	few	-	TGCGCCAGCAGCCAAACTACTCCGGAAGTCATCGTACCCTACGAGCAGTACTTC	CASSQTTPEVIVPYEQYF
TRBJ2-3	TRBV9	-	TRBD2	TGTGCCAGCAGCGACGCGGGGGGCGCAGATACGCAGTATTTT	CASSDAGGADTQYF
TRBJ2-1	TRBV7-2	-	TRBD2	TGTGCCAGCAGCCCAGATCTAGCGGGGATCCCCTACAATGAGCAGTTCTTC	CASSPDLAGIPYNEQFF
TRBJ1-2	TRBV28	-	-	TGTGCCAGCAGTTTAACTACTTCCTATGGCTACACCTTC	CASSLTTSYGYTF
TRBJ2-3	TRBV21-1	few	-	TGTGCCCCCCTACCCGAGAGAGATACGCAGTATTTT	CAPLPERDTQYF
TRBJ1-1	TRBV4-1	-	-	TGCGCCAGCAGCCAACAAGGGCGGGGGCAAGGCACTGAAGCTTTCTTT	CASSQQGRGQGTEAFF
TRBJ2-1	TRBV18	-	TRBD1	TGTGCCAGCTCACACTCTGACAGGGTCGATGAGCAGTTCTTC	CASSHSDRVDEQFF
TRBJ2-5	TRBV5-1	few	TRBD2	TGCGCCAGCAGTTTTAGCGGGGGGGGCCAAGAGACCCAGTACTTC	CASSFSGGGQETQYF
TRBJ2-6	TRBV12-3/TRBV12-4	-	-	TGTGCCAGCAGCCCGCTCTCTGGGGCCAACGTCCTGACTTTC	CASSPLSGANVLTF
TRBJ2-1	TRBV11-2	few	TRBD2	TGTGCCAGCAGCATTTCTCCGGGACTAGCGGAAAGGAATGAGCAGTTCTTC	CASSISPGLAERNEQFF
TRBJ1-1	TRBV7-6	-	-	TGTGCCAGCAGCTTAAGGGGATTCGAGACAGGGAACACTGAAGCTTTCTTT	CASSLRGFETGNTEAFF
TRBJ2-3	TRBV5-4	few	TRBD1	TGTGCCAGCAGCTTGGTCTTAGGACAGGGGACAGATACGCAGTATTTT	CASSLVLGQGTDTQYF
TRBJ2-7	TRBV9	-	-	TGTGCCAGCAGCGTAGGCGAGGGGGGACTTGTCGAGCAGTACTTC	CASSVGEGGLVEQYF
TRBJ2-1	TRBV7-2	-	TRBD2	TGTGCCAGCAGCTGGACTAGCGGGCGGAGCTCCTACAATGAGCAGTTCTTC	CASSWTSGRSSYNEQFF
TRBJ2-1	TRBV5-4	-	-	TGTGCCAGCAGCCCCGGAGAGGGCTTCCGGAACAATGAGCAGTTCTTC	CASSPGEGFRNNEQFF
TRBJ2-7	TRBV12-5	few	-	TGTGCTAGTGGAGGGGGCGAGCAGTACTTC	CASGGGEQYF
TRBJ2-3	TRBV24-1	few	TRBD2	TGTGCCACCAGTGATTCGGGACTAGCGGGGGGTCGTGAAGATACGCAGTATTTT	CATSDSGLAGGREDTQYF
TRBJ2-6	TRBV9	few	TRBD2	TGTGCCAGCAGCGCCCCCCAACTAGCGGAGTCTGGGGCCAACGTCCTGACTTTC	CASSAPQLAESGANVLTF
TRBJ1-2	TRBV20-1	-	-	TGCAGTGCTGAAGCGGGGGCAAGGGGGGATGGCTACACCTTC	CSAEAGARGDGYTF
TRBJ2-2	TRBV6-1	few	-	TGTGCCAGCATCTTTATAATAAGGACCGGGGAGCTGTTTTTT	CASIFIIRTGELFF
TRBJ2-2	TRBV12-5	few	-	TGTGCTAGCCTTGACAGAACCGGGGAGCTGTTTTTT	CASLDRTGELFF
TRBJ2-1	TRBV7-9	few	TRBD1	TGTGCCAGCAGCCCCCGGGGACAGGGTAACAATGAGCAGTTCTTC	CASSPRGQGNNEQFF
TRBJ2-1	TRBV20-1	-	-	TGCAGTGCTAGAGATCTGGCGTTGTGGCAGTTCTTC	CSARDLALWQFF
TRBJ2-7	TRBV12-3/TRBV12-4	-	-	TGTGCCAGCAGGGAGGGTGCCGAGCAGTACTTC	CASREGAEQYF